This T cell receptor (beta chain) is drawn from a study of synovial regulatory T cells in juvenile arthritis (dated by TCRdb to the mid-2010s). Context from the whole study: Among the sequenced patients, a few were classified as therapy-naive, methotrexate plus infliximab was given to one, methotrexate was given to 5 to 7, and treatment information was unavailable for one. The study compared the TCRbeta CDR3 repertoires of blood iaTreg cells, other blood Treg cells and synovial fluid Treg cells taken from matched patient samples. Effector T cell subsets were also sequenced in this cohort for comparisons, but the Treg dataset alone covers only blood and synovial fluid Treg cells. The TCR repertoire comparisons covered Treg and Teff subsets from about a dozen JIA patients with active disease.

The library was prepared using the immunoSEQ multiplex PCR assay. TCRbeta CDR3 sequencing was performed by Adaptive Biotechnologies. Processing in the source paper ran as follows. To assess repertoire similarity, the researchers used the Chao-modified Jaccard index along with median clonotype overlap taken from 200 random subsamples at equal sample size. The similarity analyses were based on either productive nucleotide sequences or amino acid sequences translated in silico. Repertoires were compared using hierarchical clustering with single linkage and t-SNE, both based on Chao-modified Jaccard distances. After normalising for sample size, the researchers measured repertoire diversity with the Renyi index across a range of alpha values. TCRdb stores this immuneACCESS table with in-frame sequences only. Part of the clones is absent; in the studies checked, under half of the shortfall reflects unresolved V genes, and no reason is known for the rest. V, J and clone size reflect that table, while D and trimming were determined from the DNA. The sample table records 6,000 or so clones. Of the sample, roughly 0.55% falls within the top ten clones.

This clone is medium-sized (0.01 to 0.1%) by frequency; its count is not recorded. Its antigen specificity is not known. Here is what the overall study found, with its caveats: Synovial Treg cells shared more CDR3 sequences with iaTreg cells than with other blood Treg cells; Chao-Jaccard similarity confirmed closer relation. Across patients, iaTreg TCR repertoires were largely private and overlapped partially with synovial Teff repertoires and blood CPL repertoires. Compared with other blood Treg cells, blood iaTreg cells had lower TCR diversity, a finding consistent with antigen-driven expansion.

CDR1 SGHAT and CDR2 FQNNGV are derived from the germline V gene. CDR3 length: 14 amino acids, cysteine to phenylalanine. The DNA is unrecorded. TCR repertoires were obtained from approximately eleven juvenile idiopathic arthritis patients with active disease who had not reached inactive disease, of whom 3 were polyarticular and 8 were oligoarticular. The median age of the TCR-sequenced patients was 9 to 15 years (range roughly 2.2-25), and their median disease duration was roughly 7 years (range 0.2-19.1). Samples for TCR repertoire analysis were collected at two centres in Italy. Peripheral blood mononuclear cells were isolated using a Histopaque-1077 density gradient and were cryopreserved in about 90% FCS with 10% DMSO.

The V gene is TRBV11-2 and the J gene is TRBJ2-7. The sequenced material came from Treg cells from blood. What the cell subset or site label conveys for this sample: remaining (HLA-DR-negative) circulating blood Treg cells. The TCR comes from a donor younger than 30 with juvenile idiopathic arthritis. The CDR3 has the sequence CASSSWRGTYEQYF.